This T cell receptor beta chain emerged from a study of molecular identifiers for immune sequencing clone quantification. Study overall: Five aliquots were made in replicates from the RNA of approximately 20,000 or 98,000 naive CD8 cells, and four were sequenced. Study-wide results and caveats: Jurkat TCR RNA spiked in from one cell could reportedly be detected among approximately 1 million naive cells.

A single record per CDR3 protein comes from TCRdb applying MiXCR to the PCR reads. The sample carries approximately 680,000 distinct CDR3 sequences, approximately 24% recorded once. V lost 0 bases to trimming and J lost 5 bases; unmatched junction nucleotides: 6. Per the germline V gene, CDR1 is SGHRS and CDR2 is YFSETQ. CDR3 length: 15 residues. This clonotype was seen more than once but under ten times. Its target is not known. This receptor was taken from a human donor in good health. Some libraries in this study had Jurkat cell RNA spiked in. The sample consisted of naive CD8+ T cells from blood, with Jurkat cell RNA spiked in. Noted subset: FACS-sorted CD8+CD4-CCR7+CD45RA+ naive T cells. The chain is built from TRBV5-1 and TRBJ1-2; 8 nucleotides align to TRBD1. In nucleotides, the CDR3 is TGCGCCAGCAGCTTGGGGCAGGGGGCAGGGTATGGCTACACCTTC. Amino acid sequence: CASSLGQGAGYGYTF.